This TCR beta chain was profiled in a study of cytomegalovirus exposure and HLA in healthy donors. Vbeta (60) and Jbeta (13) primers were used in the PCR. Measured with immunoSEQ multiplex PCR; TCRdb has only the in-frame clones, and not every one. This sample has some 120,000 clones, with approximately 82% found just once. This CDR3 spans 14 amino acids. Deletions cut 3 bases from V and 6 bases from J, with 12 bases between. The germline CDR1 and CDR2 sequences are MNHNS and SASEGT. Comment on this clone: Antigen: not known.

The study, taken as a whole, reports: Later analysis reportedly placed an Asian-associated ancestry cluster below the roughly 700-donor mean in N-insertions. By a later analysis, the bulk of CMV-associated TCR beta chains appeared HLA-restricted.

The chain uses TRBV6-1 and TRBJ1-5; a possible D gene is TRBD1 (5 bases). The sequence came from a man aged 18 to 30 in good health and CMV-seropositive. Sequencing was done on a sample of PBMCs. The CDR3 coding sequence is TGTGCCAGCAGTGAGGGGGAGGAGGCTCAGCCCCAGCATTTT. Protein sequence: CASSEGEEAQPQHF.